This TCR beta chain came from a study of cytomegalovirus exposure and HLA in healthy donors. About the study: The early release's HLA-typed donors yielded about 85 million unique TCRs. Findings and limits, study-wide: Indistinguishable V segments, including TRBV6-2 and TRBV6-3, were excluded.

V was shortened by 4 bases and J by 5 bases, with 9 bases between the two germline ends. Germline lookup yields CDR1 SQVTM and CDR2 ANQGSEA. The CDR3 contains 13 residues. The PCR contained 60 Vbeta and 13 Jbeta primers. Sequencing was performed with immunoSEQ multiplex PCR; in TCRdb, only in-frame clones are kept and a portion is missing. The table lists almost 200,000 clones, roughly 79% of them singletons, with about 1.9% in the top ten. As for this clone: What it binds is unknown.

Sequenced input: PBMCs. V usage is TRBV29-1 and J usage is TRBJ1-6; no firm D call. The clonotype originates from a man aged 25-45 years in good health and CMV-seronegative. CDR3 sequence: CSVASDHNSPLHF. The CDR3 nucleotides are TGCAGCGTTGCCAGCGACCATAATTCACCCCTCCACTTT.